Listed below are T cell receptor beta chains from one sample, sequenced in a study of blood T cell repertoires in COVID-19. Only in-frame clones appear in the TCRdb table, and some are missing; sequencing was by immunoSEQ multiplex PCR. The table has roughly 42,000 clones, 79% seen once. Sequenced sample: peripheral blood. These receptors were collected from a woman at least 80 years old with acute or convalescent COVID-19. The CDR3 runs from the conserved cysteine through the conserved F or W. A D gene is named only where the DNA matches it firmly. The size of a clone is reported for some rows only, either as once, few or many, or as a class for expanded clones.

V	D	J	size	CDR3	DNA
TRBV19	TRBD1	TRBJ1-1	NA	CASSIPAGGADAFF	TGTGCCAGTAGTATTCCGGCAGGGGGCGCGGATGCTTTCTTT
TRBV19	TRBD2	TRBJ2-1	once	CASSSLASGPEQFF	TGTGCCAGTAGCTCCTTGGCTAGCGGGCCTGAGCAGTTCTTC
TRBV7-9	TRBD2	TRBJ2-5	NA	CASSLVGPGGETQYF	TGTGCCAGCAGCTTAGTAGGGCCGGGGGGAGAGACCCAGTACTTC
TRBV19	NA	TRBJ2-1	NA	CASSIQGNEQFF	TGTGCCAGTAGTATCCAGGGTAATGAGCAGTTCTTC
TRBV30	TRBD1	TRBJ2-6	NA	CAWRRGQTYSGANVLTF	TGTGCCTGGAGAAGGGGACAGACCTACTCTGGGGCCAACGTCCTGACTTTC
TRBV3-1/TRBV3-2	NA	TRBJ2-7	NA	CASSQGLGSRYF	TGTGCCAGCAGCCAAGGCCTGGGCTCCCGGTACTTC
TRBV7-9	NA	TRBJ2-1	NA	CASSLPRHGEQFF	TGTGCCAGCAGCTTACCCCGACATGGGGAGCAGTTCTTC
TRBV4-3	NA	TRBJ1-6	NA	CASSQDTGNANSPLHF	TGCGCCAGCAGCCAAGATACAGGGAATGCGAATTCACCCCTCCACTTT
TRBV29-1	NA	TRBJ2-5	NA	CSVEGASREAQYF	TGCAGCGTTGAGGGGGCTAGCCGAGAGGCCCAGTACTTC
TRBV18	NA	TRBJ2-7	NA	CASSPQGNWRGGSYEQYF	TGTGCCAGCTCACCACAGGGAAACTGGAGGGGAGGCTCCTACGAGCAGTACTTC
TRBV30	TRBD2	TRBJ2-1	NA	CACPRGGRYNEQFF	TGTGCCTGCCCTAGAGGCGGGAGGTACAATGAGCAGTTCTTC
TRBV3-1/TRBV3-2	NA	TRBJ1-5	NA	CASSHRGQPQHF	TGTGCCAGCAGCCACAGGGGTCAGCCCCAGCATTTT
TRBV6-6	TRBD2	TRBJ2-1	NA	CASSALANTYNEQFF	TGTGCCAGCAGTGCACTAGCGAACACCTACAATGAGCAGTTCTTC
TRBV19	TRBD1	TRBJ2-7	NA	CASSEEGTALGSYEQYF	TGTGCCAGTAGTGAGGAAGGGACAGCCCTGGGCTCCTACGAGCAGTACTTC
TRBV5-1	TRBD2	TRBJ2-2	NA	CASSSRVAGAGELFF	TGCGCCAGCAGCTCCCGGGTAGCGGGAGCCGGGGAGCTGTTTTTT
TRBV4-2	TRBD2	TRBJ2-5	NA	CASSQGLAGVEETQYF	TGTGCCAGCAGCCAAGGTCTGGCGGGAGTTGAGGAGACCCAGTACTTC
TRBV6-5	NA	TRBJ2-3	NA	CASSDHSGDTQYF	TGTGCCAGCAGCGACCACTCAGGAGATACGCAGTATTTT
TRBV7-9	NA	TRBJ1-1	NA	CASSSYRGSNTEAFF	TGTGCCAGCAGCTCCTACCGGGGGTCGAACACTGAAGCTTTCTTT
TRBV21-1	NA	TRBJ2-5	once	CASSKYCRRAGPYWGQETQYF	TGTGCCAGCAGCAAATATTGTAGGAGGGCGGGGCCTTATTGGGGTCAAGAGACCCAGTACTTC
TRBV6-5	NA	TRBJ1-2	once	CASSYSALGGYTF	TGTGCCAGCAGTTACTCGGCGCTCGGGGGCTACACCTTC
TRBV7-9	TRBD2	TRBJ2-5	NA	CASSGTSGRQETQYF	TGTGCCAGCAGCGGGACTAGCGGTCGCCAAGAGACCCAGTACTTC
TRBV20-1	NA	TRBJ2-3	NA	CSASREFRGIF	TGCAGTGCTAGTAGGGAGTTCCGGGGGATTTTT